This is a list of T cell receptor beta chains from one sample in a study of blood T cell repertoires in COVID-19. Repertoires were generated with immunoSEQ multiplex PCR, while TCRdb's copy carries only in-frame clones and drops some. The sample carries approximately 210,000 clones, roughly 88% recorded once. Sequencing was performed on PBMCs or T cells enriched from blood (not recorded which). The receptors were sampled from a woman aged 50 to 65 with acute COVID-19. The CDR3 runs from the conserved cysteine through the conserved F or W. The D gene is left open where the match is weak. Clone size appears in some rows only: once, few, many, or a class for an expanded clone.

TRBJ2-3 | TRBV9 | . | . | TGTGCCAGCAGCGTAGAGCAAGCCTTCACAGATACGCAGTATTTT | CASSVEQAFTDTQYF
TRBJ2-7 | TRBV5-4 | TRBD1 | . | TGTGCCAGCAGCTTAGACAGGGGGCAATACGAGCAGTACTTC | CASSLDRGQYEQYF
TRBJ1-4 | TRBV27 | . | . | TGTGCCAGCAGTTTAGCAGGGCCATGGGATGAAAAACTGTTTTTT | CASSLAGPWDEKLFF
TRBJ1-2 | TRBV7-9 | . | few | TGTGCCAGCAGCTTAGGTGGGCAGGGCTTTGGGGGCTACACCTTC | CASSLGGQGFGGYTF
TRBJ1-1 | TRBV18 | TRBD1 | . | TGTGCCAGCTCACCAGTACAGGGGGGTACGAACACTGAAGCTTTCTTT | CASSPVQGGTNTEAFF
TRBJ1-4 | TRBV25-1 | TRBD1 | . | TGTGCCAGCAGTGACAGGGGGGATGAAAAACTGTTTTTT | CASSDRGDEKLFF
TRBJ2-1 | TRBV19 | TRBD1 | . | TGTGCCAGTAGTTTGGACAGGTTGGGTGTCAATGAGCAGTTCTTC | CASSLDRLGVNEQFF
TRBJ1-2 | TRBV5-4 | . | . | TGTGCCAGCAGCCTCGGGGGCTATGGCTACACCTTC | CASSLGGYGYTF
TRBJ1-1 | TRBV19 | TRBD1 | . | TGTGCCAGTAGTATCGACAGGGGGGGCACTGAAGCTTTCTTT | CASSIDRGGTEAFF
TRBJ1-1 | TRBV7-9 | TRBD1 | . | TGTGCCAGCAGCTTAGCGACCGGGACAGCCCTATCTGAAGCTTTCTTT | CASSLATGTALSEAFF
TRBJ2-7 | TRBV5-4 | TRBD1 | . | TGTGCCAGCAGCGGACAGGGGGCGCGAGCGGGACACGAGCAGTACTTC | CASSGQGARAGHEQYF
TRBJ2-3 | TRBV11-2 | . | . | TGTGCCAGCAGCTTCCTAGCTGTCGGCACAGATACGCAGTATTTT | CASSFLAVGTDTQYF
TRBJ1-2 | TRBV28 | . | . | TGTGCCAGCGAGAGGGACTATGGCTACACCTTC | CASERDYGYTF
TRBJ2-1 | TRBV5-8 | . | once | TGTGCCAGCAACCTACTAGGTTACAATGAGCAGTTCTTC | CASNLLGYNEQFF
TRBJ2-7 | TRBV10-3 | TRBD1 | . | TGTGCCATCAGTGCGGACAGGGACTACGAGCAGTACTTC | CAISADRDYEQYF
TRBJ2-1 | TRBV7-2 | TRBD2 | . | TGTGCCAGCAGCCCAGGGACTAGCGGCCCCTTTTGGTTCTTC | CASSPGTSGPFWFF
TRBJ2-7 | TRBV5-1 | TRBD2 | . | TGCGCCAGCAGCTCAAGCGGGAGGTCTAGCGACGAGCAGTACTTC | CASSSSGRSSDEQYF
TRBJ1-1 | TRBV24-1 | . | once | TGTGCCACCAGTGCGGGGGGCACTGAAGCTTTCTTT | CATSAGGTEAFF
TRBJ2-1 | TRBV18 | . | . | TGTGCCAGCTCACCACCTGGCCCTCGGGGGTCCTACAATGAGCAGTTCTTC | CASSPPGPRGSYNEQFF
TRBJ2-1 | TRBV2 | TRBD2 | . | TGTGCCAGCCGACTAGCGGGAGGCCGGGAGCAGTTCTTC | CASRLAGGREQFF
TRBJ2-3 | TRBV28 | TRBD2 | . | TGTGCCAGCAGATCCGGACTAGCGGGATTGCCAGATACGCAGTATTTT | CASRSGLAGLPDTQYF
TRBJ2-2 | TRBV5-1 | TRBD2 | few | TGCGCCAGCAGCTTTGCTAGCGGGGTAAACACCGGGGAGCTGTTTTTT | CASSFASGVNTGELFF
TRBJ1-2 | TRBV20-1 | . | . | TGCAGTGCCCCGAGCAGGGCGGGCTACACCTTC | CSAPSRAGYTF
TRBJ2-7 | TRBV27 | . | few | TGTGCCAGCACCTTCCTCCTAGGCGGGGCCTACGAGCAGTACTTC | CASTFLLGGAYEQYF
TRBJ1-2 | TRBV7-9 | . | . | TGTGCCAGCAGCGGCGGGGGATTGGGCGCCTATGGCTACACCTTC | CASSGGGLGAYGYTF
TRBJ2-2 | TRBV9 | TRBD1 | . | TGTGCCAGCAGCGCGGGACAGGGCCCTACCGGGGAGCTGTTTTTT | CASSAGQGPTGELFF
TRBJ2-1 | TRBV7-2 | TRBD2 | . | TGTGCCAGCAGCTTAGTGTGGAGCGGGAAGGTACCTGAGCAGTTCTTC | CASSLVWSGKVPEQFF
TRBJ2-7 | TRBV20-1 | TRBD2 | . | TGCAGTGCTAGTCGATGGCCGTACACGACTAGCGGGAGCTCCTACGAGCAGTACTTC | CSASRWPYTTSGSSYEQYF
TRBJ2-3 | TRBV2 | . | few | TGTGCCAGTAATACAGAGAACACAGATACGCAGTATTTT | CASNTENTDTQYF
TRBJ1-5 | TRBV5-8 | . | . | TGTGCCAGCAGCCTCGGACTGATTAATCAGCCCCAGCATTTT | CASSLGLINQPQHF
TRBJ2-1 | TRBV19 | . | . | TGTGCCAGTAGTACTCCTCAGACTATTGTAGCCACCAATGAGCAGTTCTTC | CASSTPQTIVATNEQFF
TRBJ2-1 | TRBV5-1 | . | . | TGCGCCAGCAAGGACTCAAGCTCCTACAATGAGCAGTTCTTC | CASKDSSSYNEQFF
TRBJ1-1 | TRBV7-3 | . | . | TGTGCCAGCAGCTTATACCCCAGGGGCACTGAAGCTTTCTTT | CASSLYPRGTEAFF
TRBJ2-1 | TRBV5-4 | TRBD2 | . | TGTGCCAGCAGCTTGGCTCATAGGTGGCGGGAGGGCAATGAGCAGTTCTTC | CASSLAHRWREGNEQFF
TRBJ1-2 | TRBV12-3/TRBV12-4 | . | few | TGTGCCAGCAGTTTGAATAGCTATGGCTACACCTTC | CASSLNSYGYTF